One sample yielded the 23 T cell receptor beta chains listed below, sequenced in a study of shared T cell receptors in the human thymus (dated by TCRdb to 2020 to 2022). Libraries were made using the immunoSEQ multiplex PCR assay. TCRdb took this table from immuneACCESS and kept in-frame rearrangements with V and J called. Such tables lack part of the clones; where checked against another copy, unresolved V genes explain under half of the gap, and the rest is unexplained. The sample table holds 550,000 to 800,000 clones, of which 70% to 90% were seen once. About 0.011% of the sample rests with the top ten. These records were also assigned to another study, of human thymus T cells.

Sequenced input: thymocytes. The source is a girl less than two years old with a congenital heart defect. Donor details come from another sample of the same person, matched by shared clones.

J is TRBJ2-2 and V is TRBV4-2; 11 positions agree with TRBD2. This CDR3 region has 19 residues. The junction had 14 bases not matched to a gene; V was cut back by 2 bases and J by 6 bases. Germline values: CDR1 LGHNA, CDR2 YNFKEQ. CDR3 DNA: TGTGCCAGCAGCCAAAGTTTAGGTTTACTAGCGGGGGTCTCCGGGGAGCTGTTTTTT. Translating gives CASSQSLGLLAGVSGELFF.

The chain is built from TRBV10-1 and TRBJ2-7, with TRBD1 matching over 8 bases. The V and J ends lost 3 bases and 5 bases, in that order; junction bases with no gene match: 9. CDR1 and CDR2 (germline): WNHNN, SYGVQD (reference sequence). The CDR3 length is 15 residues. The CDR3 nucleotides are TGCGCCAGCAGTGAATCGGACAGGGCTTTGAACGAGCAGTACTTC. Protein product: CASSESDRALNEQYF.

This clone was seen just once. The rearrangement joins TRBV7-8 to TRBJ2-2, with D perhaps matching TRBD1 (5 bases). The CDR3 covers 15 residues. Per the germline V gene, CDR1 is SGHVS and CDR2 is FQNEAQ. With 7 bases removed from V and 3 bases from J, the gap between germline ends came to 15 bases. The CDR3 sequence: CASNLGASDTGELFF. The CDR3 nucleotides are TGTGCCAGCAACCTAGGGGCCTCGGACACCGGGGAGCTGTTTTTT. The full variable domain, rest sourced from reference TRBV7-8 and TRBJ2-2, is GAGVSQSPRYKVAKRGQDVALRCDPISGHVSLFWYQQALGQGPEFLTYFQNEAQLDKSGLPSDRFFAERPEGSVSTLKIQRTQQEDSAVYLCASNLGASDTGELFFGEGSRLTVL.

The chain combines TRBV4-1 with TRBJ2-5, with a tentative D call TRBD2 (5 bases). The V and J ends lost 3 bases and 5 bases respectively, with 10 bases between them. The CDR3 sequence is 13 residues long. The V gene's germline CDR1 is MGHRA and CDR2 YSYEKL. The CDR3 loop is CASSQRVEETQYF. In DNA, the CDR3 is TGCGCCAGCAGCCAGAGGGTGGAGGAGACCCAGTACTTC.

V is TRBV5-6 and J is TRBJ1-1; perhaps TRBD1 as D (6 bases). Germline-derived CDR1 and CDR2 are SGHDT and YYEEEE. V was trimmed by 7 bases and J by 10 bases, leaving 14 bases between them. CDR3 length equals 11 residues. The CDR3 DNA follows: TGTGCCAGCGGCAGGGGCCGGGGAGCTTTCTTT. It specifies CASGRGRGAFF.

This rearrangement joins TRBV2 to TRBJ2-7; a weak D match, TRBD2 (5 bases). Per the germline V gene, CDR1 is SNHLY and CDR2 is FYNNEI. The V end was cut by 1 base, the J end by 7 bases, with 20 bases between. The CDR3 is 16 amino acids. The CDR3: CASSEVAAGSLREQYF. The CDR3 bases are TGTGCCAGCAGTGAAGTGGCGGCGGGTTCTCTTCGTGAGCAGTACTTC.

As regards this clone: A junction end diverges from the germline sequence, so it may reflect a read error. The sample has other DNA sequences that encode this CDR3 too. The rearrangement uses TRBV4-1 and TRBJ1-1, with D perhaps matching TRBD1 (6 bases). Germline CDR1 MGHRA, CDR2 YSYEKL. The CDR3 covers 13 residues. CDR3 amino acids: CASRRQENTEAFF. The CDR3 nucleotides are TGCGCCAGCAGGCGACAGGAGAACACTGAAGCTTTTTTT.

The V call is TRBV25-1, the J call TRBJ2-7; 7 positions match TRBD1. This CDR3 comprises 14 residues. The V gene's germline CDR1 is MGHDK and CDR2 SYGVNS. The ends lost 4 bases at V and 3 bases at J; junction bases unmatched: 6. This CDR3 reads CASSGETGFYEQYF. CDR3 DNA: TGTGCCAGCAGTGGTGAGACAGGGTTCTACGAGCAGTACTTC.

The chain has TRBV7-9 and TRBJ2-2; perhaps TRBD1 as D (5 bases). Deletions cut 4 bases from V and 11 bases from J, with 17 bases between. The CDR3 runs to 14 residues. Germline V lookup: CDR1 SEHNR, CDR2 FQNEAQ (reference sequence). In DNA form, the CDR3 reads TGTGCCAGCAGCTCCCCGGGCAGGGTAAAAGAGCTGTTTTTT. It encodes CASSSPGRVKELFF.

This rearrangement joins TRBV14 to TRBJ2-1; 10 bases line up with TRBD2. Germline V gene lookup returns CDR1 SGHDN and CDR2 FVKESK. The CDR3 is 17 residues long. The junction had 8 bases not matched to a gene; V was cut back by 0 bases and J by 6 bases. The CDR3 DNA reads TGTGCCAGCAGCCAAGATCTAGGGCTAGCGGGGGTCAATGAGCAGTTCTTC. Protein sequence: CASSQDLGLAGVNEQFF.

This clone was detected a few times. CDR3 sequence (DNA): TGTGCCACCCGCCCGCTAGCGGGGGCTAGCACAGATACGCAGTATTTT. Its translation is CATRPLAGASTDTQYF. V usage is TRBV10-3 and J usage is TRBJ2-3; 10 bases fit TRBD2. V lost 10 bases, J lost 0 bases, and 10 bases stayed unmatched. The CDR3 is made up of 16 amino acids. CDR1 and CDR2 from the germline V gene are ENHRY and SYGVKD.

The CDR3 nucleotides are TGCGCCAGCAGTGAACAGGGGCCGCCCCAGTACTTC. Protein sequence: CASSEQGPPQYF. The chain is built from TRBV10-2 and TRBJ2-7; 7 bases align to TRBD1. The germline V gene encodes CDR1 WSHSY and CDR2 SAAADI. Unmatched junction bases numbered 6, after V lost 3 bases and J lost 10 bases. The CDR3 contains 12 residues.

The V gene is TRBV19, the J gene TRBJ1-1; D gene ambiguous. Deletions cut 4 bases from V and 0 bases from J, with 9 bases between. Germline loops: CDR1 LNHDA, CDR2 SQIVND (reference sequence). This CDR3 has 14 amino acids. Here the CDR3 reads CASSKGTMNTEAFF. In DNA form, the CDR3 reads TGTGCCAGTAGTAAAGGAACTATGAACACTGAAGCTTTCTTT.

CDR3 nucleotide sequence: TGTGCCAGCGGTGGTTTGGGGCTTTTGAACTATGGCTACACCTTC. This codes for CASGGLGLLNYGYTF. The chain recombines TRBV2 with TRBJ1-2; the D gene is possibly TRBD1 (5 bases). The CDR3 sequence is 15 residues long. Germline V CDR1 and CDR2: SNHLY, FYNNEI. Trimming pared 8 bases from V and 2 bases from J, leaving 18 bases between.

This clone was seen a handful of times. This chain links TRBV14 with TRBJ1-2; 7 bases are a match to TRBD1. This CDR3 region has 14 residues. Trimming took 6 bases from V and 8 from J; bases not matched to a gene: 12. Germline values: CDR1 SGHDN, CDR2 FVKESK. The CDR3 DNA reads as TGTGCCAGCAGACTCAAAGGGGGCCGCGGCGGCTACACCTTC. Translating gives CASRLKGGRGGYTF. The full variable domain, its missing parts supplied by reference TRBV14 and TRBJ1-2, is EAGVTQFPSHSVIEKGQTVTLRCDPISGHDNLYWYRRVMGKEIKFLLHFVKESKQDESGMPNNRFLAERTGGTYSTLKVQPAELEDSGVYFCASRLKGGRGGYTFGSGTRLTVV.

The CDR3: CASSLIGGDTENTGELFF. CDR3 bases: TGTGCCAGCAGTTTAATTGGGGGGGACACCGAGAACACCGGGGAGCTGTTTTTT. This chain uses TRBV28 with TRBJ2-2; a possible D gene is TRBD2 (7 bases). This CDR3 region has 18 residues. Germline V gives CDR1 MDHEN, CDR2 SYDVKM. V shed 2 bases and J shed 1 base, with 17 bases lying between them.

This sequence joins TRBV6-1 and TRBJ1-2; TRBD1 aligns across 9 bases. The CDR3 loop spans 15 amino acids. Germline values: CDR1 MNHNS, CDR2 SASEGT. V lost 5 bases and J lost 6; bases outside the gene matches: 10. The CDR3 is CASSTYRGRGDGYTF. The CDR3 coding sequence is TGTGCCAGCAGTACCTACAGGGGGCGAGGGGATGGCTACACCTTC.

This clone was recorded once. CDR3: CASSLAFLGGPQETQYF. For the CDR3, the DNA is TGTGCCAGCTCACTCGCTTTTTTGGGGGGGCCGCAAGAGACCCAGTACTTC. The chain uses TRBV18 and TRBJ2-5; TRBD2 is a possible D gene (7 bases). This CDR3 spans 17 amino acids. V gave up 4 bases and J gave up 2 bases, with 20 bases separating them. Germline V gives CDR1 KGHSH, CDR2 LQKENI. The whole variable domain, remainder taken from reference TRBV18 and TRBJ2-5, is NAGVMQNPRHLVRRRGQEARLRCSPMKGHSHVYWYRQLPEEGLKFMVYLQKENIIDESGMPKERFSAEFPKEGPSILRIQQVVRGDSAAYFCASSLAFLGGPQETQYFGPGTRLLVL.

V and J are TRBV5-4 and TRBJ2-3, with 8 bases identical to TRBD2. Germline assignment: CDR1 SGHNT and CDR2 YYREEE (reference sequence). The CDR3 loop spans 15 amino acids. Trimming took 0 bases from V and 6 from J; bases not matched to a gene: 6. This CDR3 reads CASSLVTGGLDTQYF. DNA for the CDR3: TGTGCCAGCAGCTTGGTAACGGGGGGGCTCGATACGCAGTATTTT.

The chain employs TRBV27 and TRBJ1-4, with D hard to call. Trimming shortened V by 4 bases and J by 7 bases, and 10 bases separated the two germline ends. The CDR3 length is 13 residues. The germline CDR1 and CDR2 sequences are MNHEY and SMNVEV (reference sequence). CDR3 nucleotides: TGTGCCAGCAGTTATGGGCCCGTTGAAAAACTGTTTTTT. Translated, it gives CASSYGPVEKLFF.

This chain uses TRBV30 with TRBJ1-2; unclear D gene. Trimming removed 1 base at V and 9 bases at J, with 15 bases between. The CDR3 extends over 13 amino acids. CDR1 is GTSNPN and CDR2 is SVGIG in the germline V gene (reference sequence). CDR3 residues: CAWSDHHHKRYTF. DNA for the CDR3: TGTGCCTGGAGTGACCACCACCATAAGCGCTACACCTTC.

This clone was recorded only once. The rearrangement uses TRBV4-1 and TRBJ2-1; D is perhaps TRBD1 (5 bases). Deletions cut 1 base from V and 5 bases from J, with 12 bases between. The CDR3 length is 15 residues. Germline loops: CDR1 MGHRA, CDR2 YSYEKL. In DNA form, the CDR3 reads TGCGCCAGCAGCCAAGCGCATACAGGTAACAATGAGCAGTTCTTC. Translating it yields CASSQAHTGNNEQFF.

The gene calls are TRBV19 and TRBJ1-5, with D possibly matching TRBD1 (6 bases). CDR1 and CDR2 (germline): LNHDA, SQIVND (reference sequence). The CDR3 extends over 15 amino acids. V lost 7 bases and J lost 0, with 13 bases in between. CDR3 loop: CASIPGQHSNQPQHF. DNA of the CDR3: TGTGCCAGTATCCCGGGACAACATAGCAATCAGCCCCAGCATTTT.